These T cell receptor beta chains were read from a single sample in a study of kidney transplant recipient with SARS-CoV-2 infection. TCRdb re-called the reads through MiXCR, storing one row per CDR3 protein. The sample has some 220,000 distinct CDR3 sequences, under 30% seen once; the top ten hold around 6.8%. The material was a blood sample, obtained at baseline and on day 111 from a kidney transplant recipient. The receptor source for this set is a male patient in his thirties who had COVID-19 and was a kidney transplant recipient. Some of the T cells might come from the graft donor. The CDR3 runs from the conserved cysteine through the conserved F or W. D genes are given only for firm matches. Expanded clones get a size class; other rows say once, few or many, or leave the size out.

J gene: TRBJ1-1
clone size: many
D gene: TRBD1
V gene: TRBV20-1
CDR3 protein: CSARDGQGALIAFF
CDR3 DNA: TGCAGTGCTAGAGATGGACAGGGGGCGCTAATTGCTTTCTTT

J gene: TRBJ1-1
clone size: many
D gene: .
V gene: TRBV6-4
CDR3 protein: CASSDPDGEAFF
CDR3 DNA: TGTGCCAGCAGTGACCCGGACGGTGAAGCTTTCTTT

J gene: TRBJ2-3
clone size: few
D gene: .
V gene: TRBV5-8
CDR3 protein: CASLRLVGTDTQYF
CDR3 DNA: TGTGCCAGCCTTAGACTAGTCGGCACAGATACGCAGTATTTT

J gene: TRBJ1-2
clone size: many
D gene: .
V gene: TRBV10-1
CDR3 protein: CASSKSKRSRKTYGYTF
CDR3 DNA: TGCGCCAGCAGTAAATCAAAAAGATCGCGAAAGACCTATGGCTACACCTTC

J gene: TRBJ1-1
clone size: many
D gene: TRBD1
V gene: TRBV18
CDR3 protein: CASSPGTGVNTEAFF
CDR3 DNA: TGTGCCAGCTCACCGGGGACAGGGGTGAACACTGAAGCTTTCTTT

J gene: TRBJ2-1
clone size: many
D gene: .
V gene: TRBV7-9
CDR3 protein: CASSSHYNEQFF
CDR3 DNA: TGTGCCAGCAGCTCGCACTACAATGAGCAGTTCTTC

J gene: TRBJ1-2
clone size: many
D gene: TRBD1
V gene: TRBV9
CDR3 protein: CASSVDSWTGGNYGYTF
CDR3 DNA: TGTGCCAGCAGCGTAGATTCGTGGACAGGGGGTAACTATGGCTACACCTTC

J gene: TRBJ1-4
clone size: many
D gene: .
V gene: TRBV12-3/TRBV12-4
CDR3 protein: CASSPQGATNEKLFF
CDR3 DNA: TGTGCCAGCAGTCCTCAGGGTGCAACTAATGAAAAACTGTTTTTT

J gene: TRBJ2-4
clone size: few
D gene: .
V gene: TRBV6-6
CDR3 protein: CASSYSTHQTKNIQYF
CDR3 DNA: TGTGCCAGCAGTTACTCGACACATCAAACCAAAAACATTCAGTACTTC

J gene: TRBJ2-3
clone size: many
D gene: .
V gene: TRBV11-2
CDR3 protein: CASSPGPSTDTQYF
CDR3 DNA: TGTGCCAGCAGCCCGGGTCCGAGCACAGATACGCAGTATTTT

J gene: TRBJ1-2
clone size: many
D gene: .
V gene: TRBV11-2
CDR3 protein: CASTGPVGGGYTF
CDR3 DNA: TGTGCCAGCACCGGTCCCGTGGGAGGCGGCTACACCTTC

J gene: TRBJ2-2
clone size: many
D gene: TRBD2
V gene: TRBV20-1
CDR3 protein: CSASGLAGGLTTGELFF
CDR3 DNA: TGCAGTGCTAGTGGACTAGCGGGAGGCCTAACCACCGGGGAGCTGTTTTTT

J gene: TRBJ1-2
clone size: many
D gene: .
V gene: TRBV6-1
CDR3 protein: CASSLRRSMRKTYGYTF
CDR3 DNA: TGTGCCAGCAGTCTACGACGCTCTATGCGAAAGACCTATGGCTACACCTTC

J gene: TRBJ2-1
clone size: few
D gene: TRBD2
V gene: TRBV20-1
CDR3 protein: CSARSFWTAGGGNEQFF
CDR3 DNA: TGCAGTGCTAGATCTTTCTGGACAGCGGGGGGGGGAAATGAGCAGTTCTTC

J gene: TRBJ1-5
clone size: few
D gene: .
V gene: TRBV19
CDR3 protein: CAGSIEGRQPQHF
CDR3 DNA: TGTGCCGGTAGTATAGAAGGACGACAGCCCCAGCATTTT

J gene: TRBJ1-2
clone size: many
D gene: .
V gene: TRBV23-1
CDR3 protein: CASSHCLATNYGYTF
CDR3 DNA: TGCGCCAGCAGTCACTGCCTGGCCACCAACTATGGCTACACCTTC

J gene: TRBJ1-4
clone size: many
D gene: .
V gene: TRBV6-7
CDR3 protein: CITGRQEKLFF
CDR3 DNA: TGTATCACAGGGAGGCAGGAAAAACTGTTTTTT

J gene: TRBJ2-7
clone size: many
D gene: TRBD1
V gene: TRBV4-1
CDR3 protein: CASSQVPGQGRSYEQYF
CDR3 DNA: TGCGCCAGCAGCCAAGTTCCCGGACAGGGGAGATCCTACGAGCAGTACTTC

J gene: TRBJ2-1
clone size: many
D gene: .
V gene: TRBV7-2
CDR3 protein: CASSPDRLNEQFF
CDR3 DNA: TGTGCCAGCAGCCCGGACCGTTTGAATGAGCAGTTCTTC

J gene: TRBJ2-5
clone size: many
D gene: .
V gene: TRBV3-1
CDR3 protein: CASSSECPISFSETQYF
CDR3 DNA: TGTGCCAGCAGCTCAGAGTGTCCCATTTCTTTCTCTGAGACCCAGTACTTC

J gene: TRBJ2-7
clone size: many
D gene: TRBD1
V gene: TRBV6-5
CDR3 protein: CASFLPGTGDYEQYF
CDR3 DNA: TGTGCCAGCTTTTTACCCGGGACAGGGGACTACGAGCAGTACTTC

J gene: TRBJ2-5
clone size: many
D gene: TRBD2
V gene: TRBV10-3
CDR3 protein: CAISRGLAGEQTQYF
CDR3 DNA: TGTGCCATCAGTAGGGGACTAGCGGGAGAGCAGACCCAGTACTTC

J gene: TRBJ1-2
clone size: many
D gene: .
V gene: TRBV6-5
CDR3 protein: CASSPITECRKTYGYTF
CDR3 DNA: TGTGCCAGCAGTCCGATCACGGAATGTAGAAAGACCTATGGCTACACCTTC

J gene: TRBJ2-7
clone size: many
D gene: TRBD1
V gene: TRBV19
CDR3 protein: CASSRDRQLYEQYF
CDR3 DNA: TGTGCCAGTAGTCGGGACAGGCAACTCTACGAGCAGTACTTC

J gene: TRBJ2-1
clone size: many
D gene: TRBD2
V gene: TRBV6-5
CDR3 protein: CASSRLAGDFGEQFF
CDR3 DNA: TGTGCCAGCAGTCGACTAGCGGGAGACTTTGGTGAGCAGTTCTTC

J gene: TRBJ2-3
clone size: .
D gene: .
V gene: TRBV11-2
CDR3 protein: CASSFSDGGDTQYF
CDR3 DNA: TGTGCCAGCAGCTTTTCGGACGGAGGGGATACGCAGTATTTT

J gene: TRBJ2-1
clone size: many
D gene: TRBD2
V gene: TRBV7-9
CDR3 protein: CASRTGRLAGAYNEQFF
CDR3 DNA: TGTGCCAGCAGGACTGGGCGACTAGCGGGAGCCTACAATGAGCAGTTCTTC

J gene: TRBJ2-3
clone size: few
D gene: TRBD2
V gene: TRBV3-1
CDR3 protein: CASSPSVTSGRGDTQYF
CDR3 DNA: TGTGCCAGCAGCCCTTCAGTGACTAGCGGGAGGGGAGATACGCAGTATTTT

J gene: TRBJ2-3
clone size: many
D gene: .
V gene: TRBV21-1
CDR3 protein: CASRHFIATVMQDTQYF
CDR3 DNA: TGTGCCAGCAGACACTTTATAGCTACAGTCATGCAAGATACGCAGTATTTT

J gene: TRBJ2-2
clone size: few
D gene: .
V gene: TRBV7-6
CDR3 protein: CASSPTLVTNTGELFF
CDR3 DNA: TGTGCCAGCAGCCCAACCCTCGTCACGAACACCGGGGAGCTGTTTTTT

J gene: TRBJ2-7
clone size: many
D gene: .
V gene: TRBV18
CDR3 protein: CASSLGQTFYEQYF
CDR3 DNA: TGTGCCAGCTCCCTCGGGCAGACATTCTACGAGCAGTACTTC

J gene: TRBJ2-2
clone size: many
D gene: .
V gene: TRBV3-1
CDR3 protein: CASSLDLPISGLTGELFF
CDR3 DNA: TGTGCCAGCAGCTTAGACCTTCCCATTTCAGGCTTGACCGGGGAGCTGTTTTTT

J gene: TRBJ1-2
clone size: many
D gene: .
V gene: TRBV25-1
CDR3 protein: CASSLLEELGKTYGYTF
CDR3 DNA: TGTGCCAGCAGTCTACTAGAAGAACTGGGAAAGACCTATGGCTACACCTTC

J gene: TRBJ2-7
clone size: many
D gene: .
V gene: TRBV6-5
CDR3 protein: CASSYGDRQDYEQYF
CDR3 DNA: TGTGCCAGCAGTTACGGAGACAGGCAAGACTACGAGCAGTACTTC

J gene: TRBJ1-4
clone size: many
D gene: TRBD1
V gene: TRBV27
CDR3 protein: CASSWDRGNEKLFF
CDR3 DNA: TGTGCCAGCAGTTGGGACAGGGGGAATGAAAAACTGTTTTTT

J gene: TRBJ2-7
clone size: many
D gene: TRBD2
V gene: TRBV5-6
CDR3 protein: CASSLPAGERIYEQYF
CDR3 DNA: TGTGCCAGCAGCTTGCCCGCGGGAGAGCGAATTTACGAGCAGTACTTC